This T cell receptor (beta chain) was captured in a study of CD8+CD57+ T cells in acquired aplastic anemia. Study context: On average, sorted CD4+ and CD8+ cells gave 3.2 ug of DNA.

According to the study, genomic DNA was the template for TCR beta VDJ and CDR3 profiling. Using its own MiXCR run on the reads, TCRdb lists one record per CDR3 protein. The data show about half a million distinct CDR3 sequences, with more than 25% seen just once and 0.7% to 1% held by the top ten. Study-wide results and caveats: Overlapping CD8+ CDR3 repertoires of patients and controls contained nearly 30 shared sequences.

This clonotype was seen a single time. The antigen is undetermined. Only patients with CD8+CD57+ cell expansion on flow cytometry were chosen for sequencing. In all patients, the disease was severe acquired aplastic anemia. Each patient gave a blood sample that was collected before any therapy had been received. The V end was cut by 3 bases, the J end by 6 bases, with 18 bases between. The germline V gene encodes CDR1 LNHDA and CDR2 SQIVND (reference sequence). The CDR3 sequence is 15 residues long. Material for sequencing was sorted CD4+, CD8+, or CD8+CD57+ T cells (not recorded which) from PBMCs. The gene calls are TRBV19 and TRBJ2-7; D perhaps matches TRBD2 (6 bases). The origin of this receptor is a human donor with aplastic anemia. The CDR3 loop is CASSIRPGGTGEQYF. Here the CDR3 DNA reads TGTGCCAGTAGTATCCGACCTGGCGGGACGGGCGAGCAGTACTTC. Looking up the rest from reference TRBV19 and TRBJ2-7 gives the full variable domain: DGGITQSPKYLFRKEGQNVTLSCEQNLNHDAMYWYRQDPGQGLRLIYYSQIVNDFQKGDIAEGYSVSREKKESFPLTVTSAQKNPTAFYLCASSIRPGGTGEQYFGPGTRLTVT.